Following are 20 T cell receptor beta chains from one sample sequenced in a study of beta chain features in type 1 diabetes. Their antigens are not known. The entirety of the isolated RNA underwent reverse transcription, so expressed TCRB transcripts were sequenced. Libraries were prepared by immunoSEQ multiplex PCR; TCRdb keeps only in-frame clonotypes and omits some of them. The data hold some 350,000 clones, with about 13% observed a single time. Study outcomes and limitations: Shortening of TCRB CDR3s, moderate but significant, appeared in all four CD4+ subsets of Type 1 diabetes patients.

The sequenced material came from naive CD4+ T cells from blood. The receptors here all came from a woman under 30 with type 1 diabetes.

This clone was observed a handful of times. V is TRBV4-1 and J is TRBJ2-7, with 10 bases lining up with TRBD1. The CDR3 runs to 17 residues. CDR1 is MGHRA, CDR2 YSYEKL, per germline. V trimming: 4 bases; J trimming: 3 bases; junction bases outside the gene matches: 12. The CDR3 DNA is TGCGCCAGCAGCCGAGATGCTTCGGGACAGGGGCACTACGAGCAGTACTTC. Protein product: CASSRDASGQGHYEQYF.

The rearrangement uses TRBV18 and TRBJ2-5, with 13 bases aligning to TRBD2. J gave up 1 base and V 3 bases, and 11 bases lay outside the gene matches. CDR1 KGHSH and CDR2 LQKENI come from the germline V gene. This CDR3 has 19 residues. CDR3 in amino acids: CASSPRVKLAGGTQETQYF. In DNA form, the CDR3 reads TGTGCCAGCTCACCTCGCGTCAAACTAGCGGGAGGGACCCAAGAGACCCAGTACTTC.

The rearrangement uses TRBV30 and TRBJ2-5, with a possible D match to TRBD2 (6 bases). Judging by the DNA end, TRBJ2-7 fits better; the J call may be wrong. CDR1 is GTSNPN, CDR2 SVGIG, per germline (reference sequence). CDR3 length equals 12 residues. The CDR3 DNA reads as TGTGCCTGGAGGACTAGTCCCTACGAGCAGTACTTC. It specifies CAWRTSPYEQYF.

This clone was counted only a few times. The chain recombines TRBV5-1 with TRBJ2-5; 8 bases line up with TRBD1. The germline V gene encodes CDR1 SGHRS and CDR2 YFSETQ. J lost 5 bases, V lost 9 bases, and 9 bases had no gene match. This CDR3 comprises 13 residues. CDR3 in amino acids: CATSTGEGETQYF. The CDR3 coding sequence is TGCGCCACCTCGACAGGGGAAGGGGAGACCCAGTACTTC.

The CDR3 nucleotides are TGTGCCAGCAGCTTGTCAGGGGACGCTCAGCCCCAGCATTTT. This codes for CASSLSGDAQPQHF. This chain uses TRBV7-9 with TRBJ1-5; tentative D call: TRBD1 (6 bases). CDR1 and CDR2 from the germline V gene are SEHNR and FQNEAQ (reference sequence). Trimming took off 3 bases at V and 6 bases at J, with 12 bases between the two ends. This CDR3 comprises 14 residues.

V gene TRBV2 combines with J gene TRBJ1-2; D might be TRBD1 (5 bases). Germline V gene sequence: CDR1 SNHLY, CDR2 FYNNEI. The CDR3 totals 11 residues. The V end lost 4 bases, the J end lost 8 bases, and 8 bases lay between the germline ends. For the CDR3, the DNA is TGTGCCAGCAGTGCGGGGGTCGGCTACACCTTC. Amino acids: CASSAGVGYTF.

The chain joins TRBV5-4 to TRBJ2-3; D remains ambiguous. The CDR3 runs to 12 residues. V was clipped by 4 bases and J by 3 bases, with 6 bases between them. CDR1 and CDR2 from the germline V gene are SGHNT and YYREEE (reference sequence). This chain's CDR3 is CASSLFTDTQYF. The CDR3 DNA sequence: TGTGCCAGCAGCCTATTTACAGATACGCAGTATTTT.

This clone showed up just a few times. The V call is TRBV30, the J call TRBJ2-7; 7 bases fit TRBD1. This CDR3 has 13 amino acids. V was pared by 7 bases and J by 6 bases, with 12 bases of the junction left unmatched. Germline-derived CDR1 and CDR2 are GTSNPN and SVGIG (reference sequence). DNA for the CDR3: TGTGCCTCTAATGGGCAGGGGGTAGGCGAGCAGTACTTC. The encoded protein is CASNGQGVGEQYF.

The table lists this clone with a few counts. The chain joins TRBV7-2 to TRBJ1-1; 9 positions match TRBD1. J was trimmed by 9 bases and V by 5 bases; bases with no gene match: 4. CDR3 length: 12 residues. Germline CDR1 SGHTA, CDR2 FQGNSA. The CDR3 region has the DNA TGTGCCAGCAGCCCGGGACAGGGTAAAGCTTTCTTT. It translates to CASSPGQGKAFF. Full variable domain (missing parts from reference TRBV7-2 and TRBJ1-1): GAGVSQSPSNKVTEKGKDVELRCDPISGHTALYWYRQSLGQGLEFLIYFQGNSAPDKSGLPSDRFSAERTGGSVSTLTIQRTQQEDSAVYLCASSPGQGKAFFGQGTRLTVV.

V usage is TRBV5-4 and J usage is TRBJ2-1; 10 bases are shared with TRBD2. From germline, CDR1 is SGHNT and CDR2 YYREEE (reference sequence). The CDR3 has 15 amino acids. J gave up 7 bases and V 4 bases, and 8 bases lay outside the gene matches. CDR3 in amino acids: CASSPELAGRNEQFF. The CDR3 coding sequence is TGTGCCAGCAGCCCCGAACTAGCGGGAAGGAATGAGCAGTTCTTC.

This clone showed up just a few times. The rearrangement links TRBV7-2 to TRBJ2-5, with D perhaps TRBD1 (6 bases). Trimming took off 5 bases at V and 13 bases at J, with 14 bases between the two ends. The CDR3 is 11 residues long. In germline, CDR1 is SGHTA, CDR2 FQGNSA. The CDR3 loop reads CASSPRQDSYF. The CDR3 nucleotides are TGTGCCAGCAGCCCGAGACAGGACTCGTACTTC.

This clone was counted between two and nine times. The CDR3 nucleotides read TGTGCCTGGAGCGGTAGCGGAAAACACAATGAGCAGTTCTTC. Translated: CAWSGSGKHNEQFF. The V gene is TRBV30, the J gene TRBJ2-1; possible D gene TRBD2, 6 bases. The CDR3 has 14 amino acids. V lost 3 bases and J 5 bases, leaving 14 bases between the germline ends. The germline V gene has CDR1 GTSNPN and CDR2 SVGIG (reference sequence).

The chain recombines TRBV27 with TRBJ2-1; 11 bases line up with TRBD2. CDR1 and CDR2 (germline): MNHEY, SMNVEV (reference sequence). This CDR3 has 15 amino acids. Trimming cost V 4 bases and J 8 bases; bases outside gene matches: 7. The chain's CDR3 is CASSSTSGSRYEQFF. The CDR3 region has the DNA TGTGCCAGCAGTTCCACTAGCGGGAGTAGGTATGAGCAGTTCTTC.

This clone was observed a few times. Other DNA sequences from this sample encode an identical CDR3 as well. This chain connects TRBV6-1 to TRBJ2-7, with D unclear. The length of the CDR3 is 11 residues. Trimming removed 4 bases from V and 3 bases from J, with 4 bases in between. Germline V lookup: CDR1 MNHNS, CDR2 SASEGT. CDR3 loop: CASSGGYEQYV. CDR3 nucleotides: TGTGCCAGCAGTGGGGGCTACGAGCAGTACGTC.

V gene TRBV29-1 combines with J gene TRBJ1-3; no definite D call. The germline V gene has CDR1 SQVTM and CDR2 ANQGSEA. The CDR3 has 14 residues. V dropped 4 bases and J dropped 3 bases, with 13 bases sitting between them. This chain's CDR3 is CSVGRNEGGNTIYF. The CDR3 nucleotides read TGCAGCGTTGGGAGGAACGAGGGTGGAAACACCATATATTTT.

CDR3 sequence (DNA): TGTGCCAGCAGCCCCTCGCCGGCGGCTAATGAAAAACTGTTTTTT. Amino acids: CASSPSPAANEKLFF. This chain connects TRBV28 to TRBJ1-4; D is unresolved. The CDR3 totals 15 residues. The ends were cut back, 6 bases at V and 3 bases at J, with 14 bases in the middle. In germline, CDR1 is MDHEN, CDR2 SYDVKM. The full variable domain, with the rest looked up from reference TRBV28 and TRBJ1-4, is DVKVTQSSRYLVKRTGEKVFLECVQDMDHENMFWYRQDPGLGLRLIYFSYDVKMKEKGDIPEGYSVSREKKERFSLILESASTNQTSMYLCASSPSPAANEKLFFGSGTQLSVL.

This chain joins TRBV7-2 and TRBJ2-5; D might be TRBD1 (6 bases). Trimming took off 5 bases at V and 0 bases at J, with 19 bases between the two ends. CDR3 length equals 17 residues. Germline assignment: CDR1 SGHTA and CDR2 FQGNSA. The CDR3 region has the DNA TGTGCCAGCAGCCCCTCCGGGACACTCTTCTACCAAGAGACCCAGTACTTC. It translates to CASSPSGTLFYQETQYF.

The rearrangement links TRBV9 to TRBJ2-3; D may be TRBD2 (6 bases). The CDR3 runs to 16 residues. V shed 2 bases and J shed 2 bases, with 15 bases lying between them. The germline CDR1 and CDR2 sequences are SGDLS and YYNGEE. The CDR3 DNA follows: TGTGCCAGCAGCGTTTGGCGGGATGGCCTCACAGATACGCAGTATTTT. As protein: CASSVWRDGLTDTQYF.

This clone was seen a handful of times. V gene TRBV28 combines with J gene TRBJ2-1; 9 nucleotides match TRBD1. V was clipped by 5 bases and J by 9 bases; unmatched bases: 5. The V gene's germline CDR1 is MDHEN and CDR2 SYDVKM. There are 13 residues in the CDR3. CDR3 in DNA: TGTGCCAGCAGTCCCGGACAGGGGCCTGAGCAGTTCTTC. As protein: CASSPGQGPEQFF.

V usage is TRBV6-5 and J usage is TRBJ2-5, with D perhaps TRBD2 (6 bases). The V end lost 6 bases, the J end lost 5 bases, and 13 bases lay between the germline ends. The CDR3 runs 13 residues. Germline assignment: CDR1 MNHEY and CDR2 SVGAGI. The DNA of the CDR3 is TGTGCCAGCAGAGGGGTGGGAGGCGAGACCCAGTACTTC. Residues: CASRGVGGETQYF.